A selection of T cell receptor beta chains follows, all from one sample in a study of shared clonotypes between healthy human individuals. Only in-frame clones appear in the TCRdb table, and some are missing; sequencing was by immunoSEQ multiplex PCR. The sample gives 800,000 or so clones, roughly 96% of which show up once; under 0.3% is in the top ten. The sequenced sample was naive CD8+ T cells sorted from blood. The receptors were gathered from a young man in good health. The CDR3 runs from the conserved cysteine through the conserved F or W. The D gene is left open where the match is weak. Clone size, where shown, is once, few, many, or a class for clones that have expanded.

V gene	clone size	D gene	J gene	CDR3 protein	CDR3 DNA
TRBV27	once	TRBD1	TRBJ2-5	CASQSSRDSFETQYF	TGTGCCAGCCAATCATCACGGGACAGTTTCGAGACCCAGTACTTC
TRBV4-1	once	.	TRBJ2-1	CASSQGQDRRVYEQFF	TGCGCCAGCAGCCAAGGCCAAGACCGCCGGGTCTATGAGCAGTTCTTC
TRBV29-1	.	.	TRBJ2-1	CSVGAGAGLGDEQFF	TGCAGCGTTGGGGCAGGGGCTGGATTGGGCGATGAGCAGTTCTTC
TRBV5-1	.	TRBD1	TRBJ2-7	CASSLAGQGYEQYF	TGCGCCAGCAGCTTGGCCGGACAGGGCTACGAGCAGTACTTC
TRBV15	.	TRBD2	TRBJ2-3	CATSRGGLAGADTQYF	TGTGCCACCAGCAGAGGAGGCCTAGCGGGGGCAGATACGCAGTATTTT
TRBV27	.	TRBD1	TRBJ1-4	CASSPGTGTIKLFF	TGTGCCAGCAGCCCCGGGACAGGGACTATCAAACTGTTTTTT
TRBV29-1	.	.	TRBJ1-2	CSVVRGDGGGYTF	TGCAGCGTTGTGAGAGGGGATGGTGGTGGCTACACCTTC
TRBV27	.	TRBD1	TRBJ2-1	CASSPMTGGFYNEQFF	TGTGCCAGCAGTCCTATGACAGGGGGATTCTACAATGAGCAGTTCTTC
TRBV7-9	.	.	TRBJ2-7	CASSLGPRPYEQYF	TGTGCCAGCAGCTTAGGTCCAAGACCCTACGAGCAGTACTTC
TRBV7-2	.	.	TRBJ1-2	CASSLVPGPNYGYTF	TGTGCCAGCAGCTTAGTTCCCGGGCCTAACTATGGCTACACCTTC
TRBV18	once	TRBD2	TRBJ2-1	CASSPPLLAGPTFSSYNEQFF	TGTGCCAGCTCACCACCGTTATTAGCGGGACCCACCTTCAGCTCCTACAATGAGCAGTTCTTC
TRBV9	.	TRBD2	TRBJ2-2	CASSARTSGRRNTGELFF	TGTGCCAGCAGCGCGCGTACGAGCGGGAGGAGAAACACCGGGGAGCTGTTTTTT
TRBV10-3	.	.	TRBJ2-1	CAISESRSSFVEQFF	TGTGCCATCAGTGAGTCGAGGAGTAGCTTCGTTGAGCAGTTCTTC
TRBV14	.	.	TRBJ2-1	CASSQDYSSSYNEQFF	TGTGCCAGCAGCCAAGACTATTCAAGCTCCTACAATGAGCAGTTCTTC
TRBV11-2	.	TRBD1	TRBJ2-7	CASSLDRGFEYEQYF	TGTGCCAGCAGCCTGGACAGGGGTTTCGAATACGAGCAGTACTTC
TRBV7-9	.	.	TRBJ2-7	CASSPHSYEQYF	TGTGCCAGCTCCCCGCATTCCTACGAGCAGTACTTC
TRBV9	.	TRBD2	TRBJ2-7	CASSVAGLDGYEQYF	TGTGCCAGCAGCGTAGCAGGACTAGATGGTTACGAGCAGTACTTC
TRBV6-6	.	.	TRBJ2-3	CASSPQSTDTQYF	TGTGCCAGCAGTCCTCAGAGTACAGATACGCAGTATTTT
TRBV19	.	.	TRBJ2-7	CASSPTFGGQYF	TGTGCCAGTAGTCCGACTTTCGGCGGGCAGTACTTC
TRBV10-2	.	.	TRBJ2-7	CASSDYRQEGYEQYF	TGCGCCAGCAGTGACTATCGGCAAGAGGGCTACGAGCAGTACTTC
TRBV7-9	.	TRBD2	TRBJ2-1	CASSLETSGSMDEQFF	TGTGCCAGCAGCTTGGAAACTAGCGGGAGTATGGATGAGCAGTTCTTC
TRBV28	.	.	TRBJ2-2	CASSFRDTWSYTGELFF	TGTGCCAGCAGTTTCCGGGACACGTGGAGTTACACCGGGGAGCTGTTTTTT
TRBV21-1	.	.	TRBJ2-7	CASSKSTFKGTEQYF	TGTGCCAGCAGCAAAAGTACTTTTAAGGGTACAGAGCAGTACTTC
TRBV7-8	.	TRBD2	TRBJ2-7	CASSLELADSYEQYF	TGTGCCAGCAGCTTAGAACTAGCGGACTCCTACGAGCAGTACTTC
TRBV11-3	.	.	TRBJ2-1	CASSLQGSYNEQFF	TGTGCCAGCAGCTTACAAGGGTCCTACAATGAGCAGTTCTTC
TRBV5-1	.	.	TRBJ2-7	CASSNERDSQYEQYF	TGCGCCAGCAGTAACGAGCGGGACAGTCAATACGAGCAGTACTTC
TRBV29-1	.	.	TRBJ2-7	CSVVTRSYEQYF	TGCAGCGTTGTTACCCGGTCCTACGAGCAGTACTTC
TRBV11-2	.	.	TRBJ2-1	CASSSAHFF	TGTGCCAGCAGCTCCGCCCATTTCTTC
TRBV9	.	.	TRBJ2-3	CASSASGADTQYF	TGTGCCAGCAGCGCAAGTGGGGCAGATACGCAGTATTTT
TRBV5-1	.	.	TRBJ2-7	CASSFEGGVAYEQYF	TGCGCCAGCAGCTTTGAAGGGGGGGTAGCCTACGAGCAGTACTTC
TRBV11-3	.	TRBD1	TRBJ2-2	CASSPRTGAGTGELFF	TGTGCCAGCAGCCCCCGGACAGGGGCAGGGACCGGGGAGCTGTTTTTT
TRBV19	.	.	TRBJ2-1	CASSIGDHYNEQFF	TGTGCCAGTAGTATAGGGGACCACTACAATGAGCAGTTCTTC
TRBV5-5	.	.	TRBJ1-2	CASSLVAGREGGYTF	TGTGCCAGCAGCTTGGTTGCAGGGAGGGAGGGGGGCTACACCTTC
TRBV7-3	.	.	TRBJ1-5	CASSLTDRTNQPQHF	TGTGCCAGCAGCTTAACAGACAGGACGAATCAGCCCCAGCATTTT
TRBV15	once	TRBD2	TRBJ2-7	CATSFRTSGRDYEQYF	TGTGCCACCAGCTTCCGGACTAGCGGGAGGGACTACGAGCAGTACTTC
TRBV10-2	.	.	TRBJ2-2	CASSYRRDTGELFF	TGCGCCAGCAGTTATAGGCGGGACACCGGGGAGCTGTTTTTT
TRBV18	once	TRBD2	TRBJ2-1	CASSPYLGGRIYNEQFF	TGTGCCAGCTCACCTTATCTCGGCGGGAGAATCTACAATGAGCAGTTCTTC
TRBV30	.	.	TRBJ2-7	CAWEGRSFYEQYF	TGTGCCTGGGAGGGGCGCAGCTTCTACGAGCAGTACTTC
TRBV19	.	TRBD2	TRBJ2-1	CASKALAGGYNEQFF	TGTGCCAGTAAGGCCCTAGCGGGAGGGTACAATGAGCAGTTCTTC
TRBV5-1	.	TRBD2	TRBJ2-3	CASSLTNGGRVTDTQYF	TGCGCCAGCAGCTTGACTAATGGCGGGAGGGTCACAGATACGCAGTATTTT
TRBV19	.	TRBD2	TRBJ2-3	CASSTQAGGPDTQYF	TGTGCCAGTAGTACCCAAGCGGGAGGGCCAGATACGCAGTATTTT
TRBV10-3	.	TRBD2	TRBJ2-1	CAISPGLAANNEQFF	TGTGCCATCAGCCCTGGACTAGCGGCAAACAATGAGCAGTTCTTC